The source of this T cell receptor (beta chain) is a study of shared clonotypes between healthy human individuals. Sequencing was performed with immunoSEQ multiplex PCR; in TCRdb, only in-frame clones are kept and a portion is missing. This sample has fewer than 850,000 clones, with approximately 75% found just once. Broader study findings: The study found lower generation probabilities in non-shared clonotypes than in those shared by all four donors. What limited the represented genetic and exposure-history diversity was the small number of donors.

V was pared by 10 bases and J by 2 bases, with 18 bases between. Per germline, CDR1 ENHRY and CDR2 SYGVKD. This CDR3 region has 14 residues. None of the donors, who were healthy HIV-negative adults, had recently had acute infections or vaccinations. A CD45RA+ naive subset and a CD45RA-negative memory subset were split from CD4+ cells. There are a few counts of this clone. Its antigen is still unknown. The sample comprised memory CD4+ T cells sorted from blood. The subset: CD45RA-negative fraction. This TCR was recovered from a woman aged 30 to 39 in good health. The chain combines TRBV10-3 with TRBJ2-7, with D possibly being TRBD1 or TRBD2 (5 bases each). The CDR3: CATAYGEGTYEQYF. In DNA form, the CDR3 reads TGTGCCACCGCGTACGGCGAGGGGACCTACGAGCAGTACTTC.